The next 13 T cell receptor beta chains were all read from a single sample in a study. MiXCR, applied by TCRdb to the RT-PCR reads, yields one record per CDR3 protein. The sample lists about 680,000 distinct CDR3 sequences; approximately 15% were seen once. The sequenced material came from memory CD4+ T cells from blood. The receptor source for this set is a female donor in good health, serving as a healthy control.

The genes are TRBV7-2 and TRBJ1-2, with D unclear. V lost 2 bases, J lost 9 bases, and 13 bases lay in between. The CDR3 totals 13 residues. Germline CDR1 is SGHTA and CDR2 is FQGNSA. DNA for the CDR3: TGTGCCAGCAGCTTAAGCCAAGGGAGGAGCTACACCTTC. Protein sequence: CASSLSQGRSYTF.

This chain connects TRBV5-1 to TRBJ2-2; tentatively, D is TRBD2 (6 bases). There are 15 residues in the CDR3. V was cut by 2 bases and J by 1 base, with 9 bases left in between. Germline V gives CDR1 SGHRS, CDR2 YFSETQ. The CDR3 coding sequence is TGCGCCAGCAGCTTCGGAGGGATGAACACCGGGGAGCTGTTTTTT. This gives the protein CASSFGGMNTGELFF.

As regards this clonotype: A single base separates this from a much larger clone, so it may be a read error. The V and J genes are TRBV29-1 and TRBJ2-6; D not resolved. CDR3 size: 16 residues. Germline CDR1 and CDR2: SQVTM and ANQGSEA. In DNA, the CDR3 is TGCAGCGTTGAGGCCGGTCTTCTCTCTGGGACCAACGTCCTGACTTTC. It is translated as CSVEAGLLSGTNVLTF.

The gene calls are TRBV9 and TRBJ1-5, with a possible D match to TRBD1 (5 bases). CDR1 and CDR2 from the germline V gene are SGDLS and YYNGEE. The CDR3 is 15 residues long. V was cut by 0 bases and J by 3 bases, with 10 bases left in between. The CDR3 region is CASSVEGTTNQPQHF. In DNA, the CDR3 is TGTGCCAGCAGCGTAGAAGGGACTACCAATCAGCCCCAGCATTTT.

The CDR3 loop reads CASSPYRASTDTQYF. In nucleotides, the CDR3 is TGTGCCAGCAGCCCGTACAGGGCTAGCACAGATACGCAGTATTTT. The chain links TRBV3-1 to TRBJ2-3, with a weak D call TRBD1 (6 bases). The CDR3 runs to 15 residues. CDR1 is LGHDT and CDR2 is YNNKEL in the germline V gene (reference sequence). With 4 bases removed from V and 0 bases from J, the gap between germline ends came to 11 bases.

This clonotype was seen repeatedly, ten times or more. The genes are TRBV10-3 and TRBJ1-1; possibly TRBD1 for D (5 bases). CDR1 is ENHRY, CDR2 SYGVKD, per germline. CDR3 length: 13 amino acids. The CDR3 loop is CDTIRDPNTEAFF. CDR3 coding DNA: TGTGACACCATCAGGGACCCGAACACTGAAGCTTTCTTT.

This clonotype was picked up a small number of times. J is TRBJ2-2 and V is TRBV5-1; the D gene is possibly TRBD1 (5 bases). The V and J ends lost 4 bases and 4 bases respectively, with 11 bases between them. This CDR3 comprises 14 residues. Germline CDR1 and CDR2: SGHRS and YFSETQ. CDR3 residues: CASSPQDITGELFF. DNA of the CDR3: TGCGCCAGCAGCCCCCAGGACATCACCGGGGAGCTGTTTTTT. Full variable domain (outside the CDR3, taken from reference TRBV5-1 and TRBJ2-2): KAGVTQTPRYLIKTRGQQVTLSCSPISGHRSVSWYQQTPGQGLQFLFEYFSETQRNKGNFPGRFSGRQFSNSRSEMNVSTLELGDSALYLCASSPQDITGELFFGEGSRLTVL.

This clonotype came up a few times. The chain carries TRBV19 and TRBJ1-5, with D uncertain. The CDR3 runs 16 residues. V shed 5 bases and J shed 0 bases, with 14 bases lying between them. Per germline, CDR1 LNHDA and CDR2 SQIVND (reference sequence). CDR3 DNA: TGTGCCAGTAGTCAATCTAGCCATCCTAGCAATCAGCCCCAGCATTTT. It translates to CASSQSSHPSNQPQHF.

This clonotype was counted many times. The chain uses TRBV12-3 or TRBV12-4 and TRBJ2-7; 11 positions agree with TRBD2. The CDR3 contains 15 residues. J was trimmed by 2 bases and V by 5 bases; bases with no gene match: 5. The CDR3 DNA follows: TGTGCCAGCAGTGATTTTAGCGGGAGGGCCTACGAGCAGTACTTC. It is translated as CASSDFSGRAYEQYF.

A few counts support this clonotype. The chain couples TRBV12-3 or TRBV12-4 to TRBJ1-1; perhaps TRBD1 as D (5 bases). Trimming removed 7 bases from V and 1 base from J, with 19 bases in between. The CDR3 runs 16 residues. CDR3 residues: CASTSYPVGGNTEAFF. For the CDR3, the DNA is TGTGCCAGCACGAGTTACCCCGTCGGGGGGAACACTGAAGCTTTCTTT.

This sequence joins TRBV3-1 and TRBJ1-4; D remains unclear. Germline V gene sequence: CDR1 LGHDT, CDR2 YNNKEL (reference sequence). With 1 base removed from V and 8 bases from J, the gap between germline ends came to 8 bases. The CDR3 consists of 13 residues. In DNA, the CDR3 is TGTGCCAGCAGCCAAGGGACTAGGGAAAAACTGTTTTTT. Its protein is CASSQGTREKLFF.

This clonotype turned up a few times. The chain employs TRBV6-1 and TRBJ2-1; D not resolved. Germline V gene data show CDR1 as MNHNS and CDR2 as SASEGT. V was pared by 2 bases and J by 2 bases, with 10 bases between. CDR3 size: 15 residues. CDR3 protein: CASSESGVPYNEQFF. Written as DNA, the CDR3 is TGTGCCAGCAGTGAATCTGGGGTCCCCTACAATGAGCAGTTCTTC.

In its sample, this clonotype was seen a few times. CDR3 region: CASSQDMAVRKWEQYF. DNA of the CDR3: TGCGCCAGCAGCCAAGATATGGCGGTTAGAAAGTGGGAGCAGTACTTC. This rearrangement joins TRBV4-1 to TRBJ2-7, with D hard to call. The germline V and J ends were trimmed by 0 bases and 7 bases, with 19 bases remaining between them. This CDR3 has 16 residues. The germline V gene encodes CDR1 MGHRA and CDR2 YSYEKL.